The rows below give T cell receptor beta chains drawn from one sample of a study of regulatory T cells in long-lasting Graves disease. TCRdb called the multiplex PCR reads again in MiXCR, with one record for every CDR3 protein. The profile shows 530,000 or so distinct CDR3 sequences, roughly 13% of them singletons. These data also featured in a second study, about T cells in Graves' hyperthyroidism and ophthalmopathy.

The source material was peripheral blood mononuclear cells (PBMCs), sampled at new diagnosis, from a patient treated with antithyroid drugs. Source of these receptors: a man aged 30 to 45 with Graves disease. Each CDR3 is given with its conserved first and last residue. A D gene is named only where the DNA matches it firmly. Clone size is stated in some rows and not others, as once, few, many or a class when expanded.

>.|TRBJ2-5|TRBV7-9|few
CASSLLSGPGTQYF
TGTGCCAGCAGCTTGCTTTCGGGCCCGGGGACCCAGTACTTC
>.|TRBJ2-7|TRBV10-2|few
CASSEYTTTSKYEQYF
TGCGCCAGCAGTGAGTATACGACGACTAGTAAATACGAGCAGTACTTC
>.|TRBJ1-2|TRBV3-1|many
CASSQDQGYYGYTF
TGTGCCAGCAGCCAAGATCAGGGGTACTATGGCTACACCTTC
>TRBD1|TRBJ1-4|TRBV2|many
CASLGDSTEKLFF
TGTGCCAGCTTAGGGGACAGCACTGAAAAACTGTTTTTT
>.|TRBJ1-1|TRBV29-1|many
CSVVFTRAEAFF
TGCAGCGTTGTATTTACGAGGGCTGAAGCTTTCTTT
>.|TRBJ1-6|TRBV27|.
CASSLAGVGMNSPLHF
TGTGCCAGCAGTTTAGCGGGGGTAGGAATGAATTCACCCCTCCACTTT
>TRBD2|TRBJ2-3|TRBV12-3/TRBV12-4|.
CASTAKGLALTDTQYF
TGTGCCAGCACAGCGAAAGGACTAGCGCTCACAGATACGCAGTATTTT
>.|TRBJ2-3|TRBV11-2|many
CASSLSGSVTSTDTQYF
TGTGCCAGCAGCTTAAGTGGCAGCGTCACTAGCACAGATACGCAGTATTTT
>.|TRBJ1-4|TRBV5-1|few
CASSLVGDGGEKLFF
TGCGCCAGCAGCTTGGTTGGTGACGGCGGGGAAAAACTGTTTTTT
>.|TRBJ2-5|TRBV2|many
CASKEYQETQYF
TGTGCCAGCAAGGAGTACCAAGAGACCCAGTACTTC
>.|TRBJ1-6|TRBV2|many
CASSDWSAGSPLHF
TGTGCCAGCAGTGATTGGTCTGCCGGATCACCCCTCCACTTT
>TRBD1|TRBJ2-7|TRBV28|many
CASSTGTGNEQYF
TGTGCCAGCAGCACCGGGACAGGGAACGAGCAGTACTTC
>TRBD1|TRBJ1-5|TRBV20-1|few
CSARGVRTGAHSNQPQHF
TGCAGTGCTAGAGGGGTCAGGACAGGGGCTCATAGCAATCAGCCCCAGCATTTT
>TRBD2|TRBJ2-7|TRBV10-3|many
CAISELAGKGGPYEQYF
TGTGCCATCAGTGAACTAGCGGGAAAAGGTGGACCCTACGAGCAGTACTTC
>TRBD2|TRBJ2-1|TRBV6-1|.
CASSKTRGDEQFF
TGTGCCAGCAGTAAGACGCGGGGGGATGAGCAGTTCTTC
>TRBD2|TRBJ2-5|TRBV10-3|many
CAISEGGRGETQYF
TGTGCCATCAGTGAAGGCGGGAGAGGGGAGACCCAGTACTTC
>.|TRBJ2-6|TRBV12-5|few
CASGLVRRGGSGANVLTF
TGTGCTAGTGGTTTGGTACGGCGGGGAGGCTCTGGGGCCAACGTCCTGACTTTC
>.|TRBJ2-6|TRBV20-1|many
CSARVYSRVSGANVLTF
TGCAGTGCTAGAGTCTATAGTCGGGTATCGGGGGCCAACGTCCTGACTTTC
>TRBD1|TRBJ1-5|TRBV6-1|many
CASRRTGRNQPQHF
TGTGCCAGCAGACGGACAGGGCGCAATCAGCCCCAGCATTTT
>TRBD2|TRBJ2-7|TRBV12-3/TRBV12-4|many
CASSSDLWTSAEQYF
TGTGCCAGCAGTTCCGACCTGTGGACTAGTGCCGAGCAGTACTTC
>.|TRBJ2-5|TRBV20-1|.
CSSRQLVQETQYF
TGCAGTTCCCGACAGCTGGTCCAAGAGACCCAGTACTTC
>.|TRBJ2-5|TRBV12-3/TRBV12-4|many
CASSLRQGNQETQYF
TGTGCCAGCAGTTTAAGGCAAGGGAACCAAGAGACCCAGTACTTC
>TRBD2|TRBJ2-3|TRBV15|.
CATSSFLAGGPIDTQYF
TGTGCCACCAGCAGCTTTCTAGCGGGAGGGCCAATAGATACGCAGTATTTT
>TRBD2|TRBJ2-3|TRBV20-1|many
CSARPAGRTDTQYF
TGCAGTGCTAGACCAGCGGGACGCACAGATACGCAGTATTTT
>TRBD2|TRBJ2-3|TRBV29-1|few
CSVLLAGVGVTDTQYF
TGCAGCGTTCTTCTAGCGGGAGTTGGGGTCACAGATACGCAGTATTTT
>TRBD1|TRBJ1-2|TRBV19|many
CASSIDRAANYGYTF
TGTGCCAGTAGTATTGACAGGGCCGCCAACTATGGCTACACCTTC
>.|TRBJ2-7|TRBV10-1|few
CASSASGVYEQYF
TGCGCCAGCAGTGCCTCAGGGGTCTACGAGCAGTACTTC
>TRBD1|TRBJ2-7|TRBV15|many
CATSREPGTGSSYEQYF
TGTGCCACCAGCAGAGAGCCCGGGACAGGTAGCTCCTACGAGCAGTACTTC
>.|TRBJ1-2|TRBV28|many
CATRKGQHHYGYTF
TGTGCCACGCGAAAAGGACAACACCACTATGGCTACACCTTC